This T cell receptor (beta chain) comes out of a study of beta chain features in type 1 diabetes. Background on the study: The samples had 90 million to 130 million sorted cells examined in all. Study results and limitations: Sampled from patients, naive, central memory and Treg TCRB repertoires appeared more similar than those sampled from healthy donors. VDJ junctions from type 1 diabetes patients carried fewer insertions and larger deletions.

CDR1 is LNHDA, CDR2 SQIVND, per germline (reference sequence). The length of the CDR3 is 14 residues. The V end was cut by 6 bases, the J end by 1 base, with 12 bases between. This clone was picked up a small number of times. The antigen is undetermined. Expressed TCRB transcripts were sequenced because the entire RNA isolate underwent reverse transcription. Some 3.6 million reads on average were seen across naive, central memory and regulatory T cell samples. Sequencing was performed with immunoSEQ multiplex PCR; in TCRdb, only in-frame clones are kept and a portion is missing. The sample includes about 360,000 clones, roughly 12% of them seen just once.

The sample consisted of naive CD4+ T cells from blood. This TCR derives from a man younger than 30 in good health. The chain couples TRBV19 to TRBJ2-5; D possibly corresponds to TRBD1 (5 bases). The CDR3 region has the DNA TGTGCCAGTAGACGAGACAGCGCCCAAGAGACCCAGTACTTC. Encoded protein: CASRRDSAQETQYF.